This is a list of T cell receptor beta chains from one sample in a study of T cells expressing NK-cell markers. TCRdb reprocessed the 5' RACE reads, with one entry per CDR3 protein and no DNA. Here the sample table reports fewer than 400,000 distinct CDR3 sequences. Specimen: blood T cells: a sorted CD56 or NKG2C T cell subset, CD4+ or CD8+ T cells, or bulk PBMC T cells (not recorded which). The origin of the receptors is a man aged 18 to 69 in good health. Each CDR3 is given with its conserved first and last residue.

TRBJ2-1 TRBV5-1 CASSRGTGGSYNEQFF
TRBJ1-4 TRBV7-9 CASSPGQKATNEKLFF
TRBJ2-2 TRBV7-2 CASSTHTGPNTGELFF
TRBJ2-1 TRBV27 CASSLYGGRHREQFF
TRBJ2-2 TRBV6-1 CASRDRVGTGELFF
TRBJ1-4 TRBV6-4 CASNESGQRNEKLFF
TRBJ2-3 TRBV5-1 CASSFGGNRGYTQYF
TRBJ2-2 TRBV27 CASRQPQGRAGELFF
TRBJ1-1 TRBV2 CASSQVGYRAFF
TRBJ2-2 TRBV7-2 CASSRTTGVFGELFF
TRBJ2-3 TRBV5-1 CASSLARTSGGTDTQYF
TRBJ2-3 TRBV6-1 CASSRRSGTSNTDTQYF
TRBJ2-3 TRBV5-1 CASSLVGLGLGAVADTQYF
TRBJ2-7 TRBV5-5 CASSLEAGGSYEQYF
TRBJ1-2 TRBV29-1 CSVVLWYGYTF
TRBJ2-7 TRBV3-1 CASSTAGTSSYEQYF
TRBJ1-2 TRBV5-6 CASSFPPGPYGYTF
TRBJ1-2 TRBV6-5 CASSYSTGPRWDGYTF
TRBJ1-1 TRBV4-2 CASSPRSAVSGTEAFF
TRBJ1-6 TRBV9 CASSVNFPSSYNSPLHF
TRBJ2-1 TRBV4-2 CASSQPNNEQFF
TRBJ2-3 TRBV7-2 CASSPSPGLATDTQYF
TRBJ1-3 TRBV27 CASSPRAGSGNTIYF
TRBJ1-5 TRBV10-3 CAIDSGNQPQHF
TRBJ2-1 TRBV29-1 CSTSDTGNEQFF
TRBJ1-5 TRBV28 CASRNRDRPYQPQHF
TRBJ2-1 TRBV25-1 CASSEYDRTQQFF
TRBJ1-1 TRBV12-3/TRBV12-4 CATRGVSDTEAFF
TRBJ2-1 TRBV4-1 CASSQPLLHNEQFF
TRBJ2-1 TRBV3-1 CASAGAGGHNEQFF
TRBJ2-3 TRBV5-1 CASSHDTNTDTQYF
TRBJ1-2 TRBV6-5 CASSWDRGVGYGYTF
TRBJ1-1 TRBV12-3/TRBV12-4 CASRSNGILNTEAFF
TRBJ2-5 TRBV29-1 CSVAPSRTLGETQYF
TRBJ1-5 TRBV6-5 CASSYQPGNQPQHF